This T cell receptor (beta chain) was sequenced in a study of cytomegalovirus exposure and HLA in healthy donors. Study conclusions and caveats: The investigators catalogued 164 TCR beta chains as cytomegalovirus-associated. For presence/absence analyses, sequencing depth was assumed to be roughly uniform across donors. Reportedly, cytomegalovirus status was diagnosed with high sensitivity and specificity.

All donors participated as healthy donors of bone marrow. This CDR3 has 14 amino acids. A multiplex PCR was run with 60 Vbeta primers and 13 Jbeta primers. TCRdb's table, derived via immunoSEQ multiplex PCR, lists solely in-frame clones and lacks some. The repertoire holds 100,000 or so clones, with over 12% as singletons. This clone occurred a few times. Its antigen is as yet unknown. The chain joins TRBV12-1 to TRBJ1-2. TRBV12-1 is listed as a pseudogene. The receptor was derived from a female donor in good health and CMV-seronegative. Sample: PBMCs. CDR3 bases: TGTGCCAGCAGCTACACGACTGACCCCTATGGCTACACCTTC. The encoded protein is CASSYTTDPYGYTF.